Listed below are T cell receptor beta chains from one sample, sequenced in a study of patients and donors after allogeneic stem cell transplantation. Each CDR3 protein is one row after TCRdb ran MiXCR on the RT-PCR reads. The data contain about 200,000 distinct CDR3 sequences, around two fifths of them singletons. The specimen sequenced was blood, either unsorted or a sorted T cell fraction (not recorded which). The origin of the receptors is a human donor who was either an allogeneic HSCT recipient or a stem cell or donor lymphocyte infusion donor (not recorded which). It is not recorded whose cells these are; they may come from a transplant donor. CDR3s include the opening cysteine and the closing phenylalanine or tryptophan. A D gene is named only where the DNA matches it firmly. Size is stated for part of the rows, as once, few or many counts, or as a class when the clone is expanded.

d_call	j_call	v_call	clone_size	cdr3_nt	cdr3_aa
NA	TRBJ1-5	TRBV7-9	once	TGTGCCAGCAGCTCGAACGGCGGCCAGCCCCAGCATTTT	CASSSNGGQPQHF
NA	TRBJ2-1	TRBV6-6	NA	TGTGCCAGCGGCCCCCTCGGGCAGTTCTTC	CASGPLGQFF
TRBD1	TRBJ1-5	TRBV20-1	few	TGCAGTGCTAGAGTAGGAAACAGGGGACGCCAGCCCCAGCATTTT	CSARVGNRGRQPQHF
NA	TRBJ2-5	TRBV4-2	NA	TGTGCCAGCAGCCAGGGCCCGGGGGATTCCAGTGAGACCCAGTACTTC	CASSQGPGDSSETQYF
TRBD1	TRBJ1-4	TRBV12-3/TRBV12-4	few	TGTGCCAGCAGCATAGGGGGCGCTAATGAAAAACTGTTTTTT	CASSIGGANEKLFF
NA	TRBJ1-4	TRBV7-2	NA	TGTGCCAGCAGCTTAGTAGGCAGGGCGGAAAAACTGTTTTTT	CASSLVGRAEKLFF
TRBD2	TRBJ2-3	TRBV4-1	NA	TGCGCCAGCAGCCAAAGGGCAGCGGGGGACACAGATACGCAGTATTTT	CASSQRAAGDTDTQYF
NA	TRBJ1-4	TRBV6-6	few	TGTGCCAGCAGGGGAGGTTTAGGTGGGGAAAAACTGTTTTTT	CASRGGLGGEKLFF
NA	TRBJ1-2	TRBV20-1	NA	TGCAGTGCCCTAGGATTGGAGGATGGCTACACCTTC	CSALGLEDGYTF
TRBD1	TRBJ1-1	TRBV5-8	few	TGTGCCAGCAGCTTAGTCGGGACAGGGGGCACTGAAGCTTTCTTT	CASSLVGTGGTEAFF
TRBD1	TRBJ2-3	TRBV20-1	once	TGCAGTGCTACCGGGACAGGGGGCCGAACAGATACGCAGTATTTT	CSATGTGGRTDTQYF
NA	TRBJ1-5	TRBV27	NA	TGTGCCAGCGGCCATAGCAATCAGCCCCAGCATTTT	CASGHSNQPQHF
NA	TRBJ1-1	TRBV7-3	few	TGTGCCAGCAGCTTGGCCCTACTAGGGGGGAATACTGAAGCTTTCTTT	CASSLALLGGNTEAFF
NA	TRBJ2-7	TRBV7-9	NA	TGTGCCAGCAGCTTTCTGGACAACTCCTACGAGCAGTACTTC	CASSFLDNSYEQYF
NA	TRBJ1-3	TRBV6-5	many	TGTGCCAGCAGCCGGGAACCCTCTGGAAACACCATATATTTT	CASSREPSGNTIYF
NA	TRBJ1-1	TRBV27	few	TGTGCCAGCAGTTTATTCCAGGGGAACACTGAAGCTTTCTTT	CASSLFQGNTEAFF
NA	TRBJ2-7	TRBV5-4	NA	TGTGCCAGCAGCCGGGTTGGGCGCTACGAGCAGTACTTC	CASSRVGRYEQYF
TRBD1	TRBJ1-1	TRBV25-1	few	TGTGCCAGCGCCCGAGGGGGCGCGAACACTGAAGCTTTCTTT	CASARGGANTEAFF
TRBD1	TRBJ1-3	TRBV7-9	few	TGTGCCAGCAGCGATCGGACAGGGGCTGGAAACACCATATATTTT	CASSDRTGAGNTIYF
TRBD2	TRBJ2-1	TRBV5-1	NA	TGCGCCAGCAGCTCGACCGGGACTAGAGGTTACAATGAGCAGTTCTTC	CASSSTGTRGYNEQFF
NA	TRBJ2-5	TRBV29-1	NA	TGCAGCGCCGAAGGGCCCTCCAGTGAGACCCAGTACTTC	CSAEGPSSETQYF
TRBD1	TRBJ2-5	TRBV29-1	few	TGCAGCGCGGTCCTGGACAGGTGGGGCGAGACCCAGTACTTC	CSAVLDRWGETQYF
TRBD1	TRBJ1-4	TRBV25-1	NA	TGTGCCAGCAGTGAAAGACAGGGGCCAGATGAAAAACTGTTTTTT	CASSERQGPDEKLFF
NA	TRBJ1-6	TRBV5-4	NA	TGTGCCAGCAGCCGCATCGCCGAAGCAAATTCACCCCTCCACTTT	CASSRIAEANSPLHF
NA	TRBJ2-4	TRBV7-2	NA	TGTGCCAGCAGCCTCCCGGGGACTTCCCGAATTCAGTACTTC	CASSLPGTSRIQYF
NA	TRBJ2-1	TRBV28	NA	TGTGCCAGCAGTTTATCGGGGATCTCCTACAATGAGCAGTTCTTC	CASSLSGISYNEQFF
TRBD1	TRBJ1-1	TRBV12-3/TRBV12-4	NA	TGTGCCAGCAGTTCCGGACAGGGGCTGAGGGAAGCTTTCTTT	CASSSGQGLREAFF
NA	TRBJ1-3	TRBV10-3	few	TGTGCCATCAATTCCCAGGGTGGAAACACCATATATTTT	CAINSQGGNTIYF
TRBD2	TRBJ2-1	TRBV12-3/TRBV12-4	NA	TGTGCCAGCAGTTTGAGGAGACGGGGGGGCTCCTACAATGAGCAGTTCTTC	CASSLRRRGGSYNEQFF
NA	TRBJ1-4	TRBV12-3/TRBV12-4	few	TGTGCCAGCAAATATGCAGGGACGGAAAAACTGTTTTTT	CASKYAGTEKLFF
NA	TRBJ1-1	TRBV29-1	many	TGCAGCGTGAGGACAGTGAACACTGAAGCTTTCTTT	CSVRTVNTEAFF
NA	TRBJ1-2	TRBV5-1	NA	TGCGCCAGCAGCTTGGCCAGGGGCAGGTCCTATGGCTACACCTTC	CASSLARGRSYGYTF
NA	TRBJ1-5	TRBV4-2	few	TGTGCCAGCAGCCAAGATAAGGGGGGGTGGGAGCCCCAGCATTTT	CASSQDKGGWEPQHF
NA	TRBJ2-1	TRBV27	once	TGTGCCACCCACAATGAGCAGTTCTTC	CATHNEQFF